A selection of T cell receptor beta chains follows, all from one sample in a study of blood T cell repertoires in COVID-19. Sequenced by immunoSEQ multiplex PCR; TCRdb stores in-frame clones only, minus some. The sample shows about 200,000 clones, 70% to 90% of them seen only once. The sequencing input was peripheral blood. The origin of the receptors is a man aged 50 to 59 with acute or convalescent COVID-19. The CDR3 runs from the conserved cysteine through the conserved F or W. The D gene is left open where the match is weak. Only some rows state a clone size, as once, few, many or a class for expanded clones.

j_call clone_size v_call d_call cdr3_nt cdr3_aa
TRBJ1-5 NA TRBV18 NA TGTGCCAGCTCCCTCGACAGAAATAGCAATCAGCCCCAGCATTTT CASSLDRNSNQPQHF
TRBJ1-1 NA TRBV18 TRBD1 TGTGCCAGCTCACCTCCGGGACAGCCGAACACTGAAGCTTTCTTT CASSPPGQPNTEAFF
TRBJ1-2 once TRBV13 NA TGTGCCAGCAGCTTGGGCCAGAACTATGGCTACACCTTC CASSLGQNYGYTF
TRBJ1-6 NA TRBV27 NA TGTGCCAGCAGTTTCGTGGGCAGTAGCTCCTATAATTCACCCCTCCACTTT CASSFVGSSSYNSPLHF
TRBJ1-1 NA TRBV12-3/TRBV12-4 NA TGTGCCAGCAGTCCCACAGGATACACTGAAGCTTTCTTT CASSPTGYTEAFF
TRBJ1-2 NA TRBV5-1 TRBD1 TGCGCCAGCAGCCGGACAGGGGCATTTCTAAAATATGGCTACACCTTC CASSRTGAFLKYGYTF
TRBJ2-7 NA TRBV18 NA TGTGCCAGCTCACCGGTGGCGGACAACTACGAGCAGTACTTC CASSPVADNYEQYF
TRBJ1-4 NA TRBV5-1 NA TGCGCCAGCAGCTTGGTTGGGGCGGTGAATGAAAAACTGTTTTTT CASSLVGAVNEKLFF
TRBJ1-1 NA TRBV7-8 TRBD1 TGTGCCAGCAGCCCCCAGGGGGTGACAATAAACACTGAAGCTTTCTTT CASSPQGVTINTEAFF
TRBJ2-2 NA TRBV11-2 NA TGTGCCAGCAGCGCCGACAGGTTACACACCGGGGAGCTGTTTTTT CASSADRLHTGELFF
TRBJ2-1 NA TRBV18 TRBD2 TGTGCCAGCTCACCGGGACTAGCGAAAGACCATGAGCAGTTCTTC CASSPGLAKDHEQFF
TRBJ1-4 once TRBV19 TRBD1 TGTGCCAGTAGTATCAGGGGGACTAATGAAAAACTGTTTTTT CASSIRGTNEKLFF
TRBJ1-1 NA TRBV11-1 NA TGTGCCAGCAGCTTAGGGCAGTTGAACACTGAAGCTTTCTTT CASSLGQLNTEAFF
TRBJ2-7 NA TRBV7-6 TRBD1 TGTGCCAGCAGCTTAGGGACAGGGGAGCCCTACGAGCAGTACTTC CASSLGTGEPYEQYF
TRBJ2-7 NA TRBV12-5 NA TGTGCTAGTGGTATCCGACATGAGCAGTACTTC CASGIRHEQYF
TRBJ2-1 few TRBV28 TRBD2 TGTGCCAGCAGTCTAGCGGGGGGAAACTTATACAATGAGCAGTTCTTC CASSLAGGNLYNEQFF
TRBJ1-3 NA TRBV12-5 NA TGTGCTAGTGGTTTCGGCGGGGGGCTTGGAAACACCATATATTTT CASGFGGGLGNTIYF
TRBJ1-5 NA TRBV6-6 TRBD1 TGTGCCAGCAGGGACAGGGGCTCCTATAGCAATCAGCCCCAGCATTTT CASRDRGSYSNQPQHF
TRBJ2-2 NA TRBV18 NA TGTGCCAGCTCACTCGACAGAGAGAACACCGGGGAGCTGTTTTTT CASSLDRENTGELFF
TRBJ1-4 NA TRBV5-1 TRBD1 TGCGCCAGCAGCTGGACAGGGGGTGGAGAAAAACTGTTTTTT CASSWTGGGEKLFF
TRBJ1-6 NA TRBV11-2 NA TGTGCCAGCAGCTTAGTGCAGGATCGCTCACCCCTCCACTTT CASSLVQDRSPLHF
TRBJ2-3 NA TRBV7-6 NA TGTGCCAGCAGCTTAAGGGGGGGCGGGACAGATACGCAGTATTTT CASSLRGGGTDTQYF
TRBJ2-3 NA TRBV5-4 TRBD2 TGTGCCAGCAGCAGCGGACTAGCGGGGGGGCACTTCACAGATACGCAGTATTTT CASSSGLAGGHFTDTQYF
TRBJ2-1 NA TRBV6-4 NA TGTGCCAGCACGGGTGGAGTCGGGGAAACCTCCTACAATGAGCAGTTCTTC CASTGGVGETSYNEQFF
TRBJ2-2 NA TRBV9 NA TGTGCCAGCAGCGTCGGAGGGCAGGGCACCGGGGAGCTGTTTTTT CASSVGGQGTGELFF
TRBJ2-7 NA TRBV2 NA TGTGCCAGCATGGGGACAAGGGCCCTATTGTGGTACGAGCAGTACTTC CASMGTRALLWYEQYF
TRBJ2-1 NA TRBV5-6 NA TGTGCCAGCAGCCAAGGGGTTAGGAGTAGATTCTTC CASSQGVRSRFF
TRBJ2-7 NA TRBV27 NA TGTGCCAGCAGCCAACCCGGGTCCGCGCAGTACTTC CASSQPGSAQYF
TRBJ1-1 NA TRBV4-1 NA TGCGCCAGCAGTCGCCAGGGGATTGACACTGAAGCTTTCTTT CASSRQGIDTEAFF
TRBJ1-6 NA TRBV9 TRBD1 TGTGCCAGCAGCGCCGGGACAGGGGGATCACCCCTCCACTTT CASSAGTGGSPLHF
TRBJ2-1 NA TRBV11-2 TRBD2 TGTGCCAGCAGCTTTTCTGCAACGAGCGGGGGCTACAATGAGCAGTTCTTC CASSFSATSGGYNEQFF
TRBJ1-5 NA TRBV7-9 NA TGTGCCAGCAGCTTAGGTTCAGGGGATGATCAGCCCCAGCATTTT CASSLGSGDDQPQHF
TRBJ2-2 NA TRBV19 NA TGTGCCAGTACCATGGGGAGTAGCCAAACCGGGGAGCTGTTTTTT CASTMGSSQTGELFF
TRBJ1-5 NA TRBV2 TRBD1 TGTGCCAGCAACCCCCGGCAGGGGGCCTTCGATAGCAATCAGCCCCAGCATTTT CASNPRQGAFDSNQPQHF
TRBJ1-1 NA TRBV19 TRBD1 TGTGCCAGTAGCCCAGGACAGGGCCACACTGAAGCTTTCTTT CASSPGQGHTEAFF
TRBJ2-7 NA TRBV11-2 NA TGTGCCAGCAGCTTAGGATCTCAGGCGTCCTACGAGCAGTACTTC CASSLGSQASYEQYF
TRBJ2-3 NA TRBV19 NA TGTGCCAGTAGTTCACAGGGCAGTCAAGATACGCAGTATTTT CASSSQGSQDTQYF
TRBJ1-2 few TRBV6-5 TRBD1 TGTGCCAGCACCCTACGACAGGGTGGTGGCTACACCTTC CASTLRQGGGYTF
TRBJ1-1 NA TRBV7-9 NA TGTGCCAGCAGCCACGACCTGACAGACATGAACACTGAAGCTTTCTTT CASSHDLTDMNTEAFF
TRBJ1-1 NA TRBV7-2 TRBD1 TGTGCCAGCAGCTTAGGAGCCCACAGGGGGGTAACCTTCGACACTGAAGCTTTCTTT CASSLGAHRGVTFDTEAFF
TRBJ2-7 few TRBV12-3/TRBV12-4 NA TGTGCCAGCAGGGTGGGGCAGGGCTACGAGCAGTACTTC CASRVGQGYEQYF